The clone carrying this T cell receptor beta chain was observed a few times. Its antigen is undetermined. The CDR3 spans 13 residues. Looked up from germline, CDR1 is MNHEY and CDR2 is SVGEGT. The V end was cut by 2 bases, the J end by 9 bases, with 11 bases between. This entry is derived from a study of glioma-infiltrating T cells. The iRepertoire nested amplicon-rescue multiplex PCR amplified TCR alpha and beta CDR3s from RNA. One-step reverse transcription and amplification started from approximately 100-400 ng of tissue mRNA or PBMC total RNA. TCRdb passed the multiplex PCR reads through MiXCR, listing each CDR3 protein once. The table has around 140,000 distinct CDR3 sequences, 30% to 40% seen once. General study points: Gliomas, especially low-grade, showed above-expected tissue-blood divergence; non-neoplastic patients showed below. Tissue and blood shared very few CDR3 sequences.

This TCR derives from a human donor with low-grade glioma or glioblastoma, undergoing nonglioma brain surgery, or in good health (not recorded which). Sequencing used glioma tissue, nonneoplastic brain tissue, or PBMCs (not recorded which). This sequence joins TRBV6-2 or TRBV6-3 and TRBJ2-1; D remains unclear. The CDR3 sequence is CASSYGLGAEQFF. The DNA of the CDR3 is TGTGCCAGCAGTTACGGATTGGGCGCTGAGCAGTTCTTC.